The 23 T cell receptor beta chains reported below all come from one sample, sequenced in a study of T cell changes during pregnancy in multiple sclerosis. Clones were read by immunoSEQ multiplex PCR, and TCRdb kept only the in-frame ones, dropping some. The sample lists 55,000 to 70,000 clones; just over 90% were seen once. Here the sequenced sample was peripheral blood, taken in the first trimester of pregnancy. These TCRs come from a female donor in good health, enrolled as a control in a pregnancy study.

J is TRBJ1-1 and V is TRBV7-2, with 8 bases aligning to TRBD1. CDR1 is SGHTA, CDR2 FQGNSA, per germline. The CDR3 covers 16 residues. V shed 1 base, J shed 1 base, and the junction held 5 bases outside the gene matches. The CDR3 protein is CASSLVQGARNTEAFF. DNA of the CDR3: TGTGCCAGCAGCTTAGTTCAGGGGGCTAGGAACACTGAAGCTTTCTTT. The complete variable domain, with remaining parts taken from reference TRBV7-2 and TRBJ1-1, reads GAGVSQSPSNKVTEKGKDVELRCDPISGHTALYWYRQSLGQGLEFLIYFQGNSAPDKSGLPSDRFSAERTGGSVSTLTIQRTQQEDSAVYLCASSLVQGARNTEAFFGQGTRLTVV.

J is TRBJ1-1 and V is TRBV29-1; 9 nucleotides agree with TRBD1. The length of the CDR3 is 14 residues. Germline-derived CDR1 and CDR2 are SQVTM and ANQGSEA. V trimming: 7 bases; J trimming: 1 base; junction bases outside the gene matches: 7. The CDR3 protein is CSGRTGAGNTEAFF. The CDR3 coding sequence is TGCAGCGGCCGGACAGGGGCGGGGAACACTGAAGCTTTCTTT.

CDR3 amino acids: CASSEESSGSYEQYF. CDR3 coding DNA: TGTGCCAGCAGTGAAGAGTCTAGCGGCTCCTACGAGCAGTACTTC. The chain employs TRBV6-1 and TRBJ2-7; TRBD2 agrees at 7 bases. The length of the CDR3 is 15 residues. Germline CDR1 reads MNHNS; CDR2 reads SASEGT. J lost 0 bases, V lost 1 base, and 3 bases had no gene match.

The chain recombines TRBV9 with TRBJ1-2; D is perhaps TRBD1 (6 bases). Germline CDR1 is SGDLS and CDR2 is YYNGEE. V was cut by 0 bases and J by 2 bases, with 8 bases left in between. The CDR3 loop spans 14 amino acids. CDR3: CASSVDTGNYGYTF. The CDR3 DNA sequence: TGTGCCAGCAGCGTAGACACAGGGAACTATGGCTACACCTTC.

This chain uses TRBV9 with TRBJ1-2; no clear D. The CDR3 has 13 amino acids. CDR1 and CDR2 (germline): SGDLS, YYNGEE. Trimming cost V 0 bases and J 2 bases, with 5 bases left between them. The CDR3 region has the DNA TGTGCCAGCAGCGTAGCCCAGAACTATGGCTACACCTTC. Translating it yields CASSVAQNYGYTF.

V gene TRBV5-1 combines with J gene TRBJ2-5; the D gene is possibly TRBD2 (6 bases). The CDR3 extends over 13 amino acids. Germline V gives CDR1 SGHRS, CDR2 YFSETQ. The V and J ends lost 4 bases and 3 bases respectively, with 10 bases between them. CDR3 protein: CASSGGFKETQYF. CDR3 DNA sequence: TGCGCCAGCAGCGGGGGGTTTAAAGAGACCCAGTACTTC.

The rearrangement joins TRBV6-5 to TRBJ1-5; 9 bases match TRBD1. The length of the CDR3 is 15 residues. The ends lost 6 bases at V and 7 bases at J; junction bases unmatched: 10. The V gene's germline CDR1 is MNHEY and CDR2 SVGAGI. The CDR3 DNA reads as TGTGCCAGCAGGGGAAAAGGGACAGGGAGCCAGCCCCAGCATTTT. Translating gives CASRGKGTGSQPQHF.

The J gene is TRBJ1-2, the V gene TRBV10-2, with D tentatively TRBD1 (6 bases). CDR1 is WSHSY, CDR2 SAAADI, per germline. The CDR3 is made up of 14 amino acids. Trimming removed 2 bases from V and 12 bases from J, with 19 bases in between. CDR3 region: CASSEVGQSAVDTF. The CDR3 DNA sequence: TGCGCCAGCAGTGAGGTTGGACAGAGTGCCGTTGACACCTTC.

V is TRBV19 and J is TRBJ1-4; possibly TRBD1 for D (5 bases). The CDR3 length is 15 residues. Germline CDR1 is LNHDA and CDR2 is SQIVND (reference sequence). Between the trimmed V and J ends, which lost 6 bases and 8 bases, there was a span of 19 bases. CDR3 DNA sequence: TGTGCCAGTAGCTCCCACCGGGGGACCCGGGAAAAACTGTTTTTT. This encodes CASSSHRGTREKLFF.

V usage is TRBV28 and J usage is TRBJ1-5; tentatively, D is TRBD1 (6 bases). V dropped 6 bases and J dropped 4 bases, with 7 bases sitting between them. The CDR3 has 12 residues. Germline CDR1 reads MDHEN; CDR2 reads SYDVKM. Here the CDR3 DNA reads TGTGCCAGCAGACAGGGTAATCAGCCCCAGCATTTT. It yields the protein CASRQGNQPQHF.

The V call is TRBV10-3, the J call TRBJ1-5; D is possibly TRBD1 (6 bases). Germline CDR1 reads ENHRY; CDR2 reads SYGVKD. This CDR3 region has 13 residues. V was shortened by 8 bases and J by 4 bases, with 12 bases between the two germline ends. As DNA, the CDR3 is TGTGCCATCGGGCAGGGGCCGAATCAGCCCCAGCATTTT. Protein: CAIGQGPNQPQHF.

The rearrangement joins TRBV29-1 to TRBJ2-5, with a possible D match to TRBD2 (5 bases). Germline V gene data show CDR1 as SQVTM and CDR2 as ANQGSEA. Between the trimmed V and J ends, which lost 2 bases and 5 bases, there was a span of 9 bases. The CDR3 is 12 amino acids. The CDR3 protein is CSVEFPGETQYF. As DNA, the CDR3 is TGCAGCGTTGAATTTCCGGGGGAGACCCAGTACTTC.

On this clone itself: Germline and junction disagree at one end, which may indicate a read error. V and J are TRBV7-7 and TRBJ2-1, with a possible D match to TRBD1 (6 bases). The CDR3 is 16 residues long. From germline, CDR1 is SSHAT and CDR2 FNYEAQ (reference sequence). The CDR3 loop is CASSLKGDHGVDEQFF. The CDR3 DNA reads TGTGCTAGCAGCTTGAAGGGGGACCACGGGGTCGATGAGCAGTTCTTC.

The J gene is TRBJ2-3, the V gene TRBV5-1; the D gene is possibly TRBD2 (6 bases). Germline lookup yields CDR1 SGHRS and CDR2 YFSETQ. The CDR3 has 14 residues. Trimming left V 6 bases short and J 0 bases short, with 11 bases between. CDR3 in amino acids: CASTRDLSTDTQYF. The CDR3 DNA sequence: TGCGCCAGCACCCGGGACTTAAGCACAGATACGCAGTATTTT. The full variable domain, rest sourced from reference TRBV5-1 and TRBJ2-3, is KAGVTQTPRYLIKTRGQQVTLSCSPISGHRSVSWYQQTPGQGLQFLFEYFSETQRNKGNFPGRFSGRQFSNSRSEMNVSTLELGDSALYLCASTRDLSTDTQYFGPGTRLTVL.

The genes are TRBV2 and TRBJ1-1; 7 nucleotides agree with TRBD1. V lost 4 bases to trimming and J lost 0 bases; unmatched junction nucleotides: 2. This CDR3 has 14 amino acids. Looked up from germline, CDR1 is SNHLY and CDR2 is FYNNEI. CDR3: CASSAGQLNTEAFF. DNA for the CDR3: TGTGCCAGCAGTGCGGGACAGCTGAACACTGAAGCTTTCTTT.

This chain joins TRBV18 and TRBJ2-7, with TRBD2 identical over 10 bases. The CDR3 has 16 amino acids. CDR1 and CDR2 (germline): KGHSH, LQKENI. V gave up 6 bases and J gave up 6 bases; unmatched junction bases: 14. The CDR3 is CASSSPGIAGGSEQYF. As DNA, the CDR3 is TGTGCCAGCTCCTCCCCCGGGATAGCGGGAGGTTCCGAGCAGTACTTC.

V and J are TRBV2 and TRBJ1-5, with 9 bases identical to TRBD1. V trimming: 6 bases; J trimming: 4 bases; junction bases outside the gene matches: 10. The CDR3 totals 16 residues. Germline lookup yields CDR1 SNHLY and CDR2 FYNNEI. CDR3 sequence: CASRPPVGQGNQPQHF. The CDR3 DNA sequence: TGTGCCAGCAGGCCCCCCGTGGGACAGGGTAATCAGCCCCAGCATTTT.

A word on this clone: The junction departs from germline at one end; a sequencing error may be responsible. The genes are TRBV7-7 and TRBJ1-1, with TRBD1 identical over 8 bases. Per germline, CDR1 SSHAT and CDR2 FNYEAQ (reference sequence). This CDR3 has 13 residues. The CDR3 region has the DNA TGTGCTAGCAGCCCTGACAGGGGAGAAGGAGCTTTCTTT. It translates to CASSPDRGEGAFF.

V usage is TRBV5-1 and J usage is TRBJ1-1, with D uncertain. The CDR3 runs to 12 residues. Germline V lookup: CDR1 SGHRS, CDR2 YFSETQ. The V gene lost 4 bases and the J gene lost 6 bases, with 10 bases spanning the gap. Written as DNA, the CDR3 is TGCGCCAGCAGCCCGGGGTGGGCTGAAGCTTTCTTT. Amino acid sequence: CASSPGWAEAFF.

The J gene is TRBJ1-2, the V gene TRBV9; TRBD1 matches at 8 bases. Germline V gene sequence: CDR1 SGDLS, CDR2 YYNGEE. This CDR3 region has 15 residues. Trimming took 4 bases from V and 2 from J; bases not matched to a gene: 7. The DNA of the CDR3 is TGTGCCAGCAGCCTAAGGGACAGGCAAAACTATGGCTACACCTTC. Protein sequence: CASSLRDRQNYGYTF.

The rearrangement uses TRBV2 and TRBJ1-4; perhaps TRBD1 as D (6 bases). V lost 6 bases and J 8 bases, leaving 19 bases between the germline ends. Germline V CDR1 and CDR2: SNHLY, FYNNEI. There are 15 residues in the CDR3. CDR3 sequence: CASRDIQGLTEKLFF. For the CDR3, the DNA is TGTGCCAGCAGAGACATACAGGGATTGACAGAAAAACTGTTTTTT.

The chain is built from TRBV6-1 and TRBJ1-5; possible D gene TRBD1, 6 bases. Trimming cost V 6 bases and J 5 bases, with 17 bases left between them. There are 15 residues in the CDR3. Germline assignment: CDR1 MNHNS and CDR2 SASEGT. CDR3 DNA sequence: TGTGCCAGCAGAGAGCTGACAGGAGCCTATCAGCCCCAGCATTTT. Protein: CASRELTGAYQPQHF.

V usage is TRBV5-8 and J usage is TRBJ1-1; D perhaps matches TRBD1 (6 bases). CDR3 length: 15 residues. V was cut by 3 bases and J by 0 bases, with 12 bases left in between. Looked up from germline, CDR1 is SGHTS and CDR2 is YDEGEE. This CDR3 reads CASSWGGTVNTEAFF. CDR3 nucleotide sequence: TGTGCCAGCAGCTGGGGGGGCACCGTGAACACTGAAGCTTTCTTT.